Below, 22 T cell receptor beta chains from the same sample are listed, as sequenced in a study of blood T cells in healthy people across ages. Then a second PCR, running roughly 7 to 11 cycles, was carried out with a sample-barcoded 5' primer and a J-beta primer mix. TCRdb reprocessed the 5' RACE reads with MiXCR, giving one entry per CDR3 protein. The top ten hold 18% of the sample, which has more than 1 million distinct CDR3 sequences, 40% to 50% seen once. What was sequenced was blood. All receptors derive from a woman aged 60-70 years in good health.

The rearrangement joins TRBV6-2 or TRBV6-3 to TRBJ1-1; 9 nucleotides match TRBD1. The ends lost 5 bases at V and 4 bases at J; junction bases unmatched: 11. Looked up from germline, CDR1 is MNHEY and CDR2 is SVGEGT. The CDR3 runs 16 residues. The CDR3 DNA follows: TGTGCCAGCAGTGGAGCCGGGACAGGGTGGAGCACTGAAGCTTTCTTT. This translates into CASSGAGTGWSTEAFF.

The chain combines TRBV7-9 with TRBJ2-1; 8 bases fit TRBD1. The CDR3 extends over 15 amino acids. J lost 4 bases, V lost 5 bases, and 7 bases had no gene match. Germline loops: CDR1 SEHNR, CDR2 FQNEAQ (reference sequence). CDR3 nucleotide sequence: TGTGCCAGCAGCCGAACAGGGGGGCCATACAATGAGCAGTTCTTC. Protein: CASSRTGGPYNEQFF.

This sequence joins TRBV28 and TRBJ1-5; TRBD1 agrees at 8 bases. V lost 5 bases and J lost 2; bases outside the gene matches: 11. This CDR3 region has 17 residues. Germline assignment: CDR1 MDHEN and CDR2 SYDVKM. CDR3 bases: TGTGCCAGCAGTCCAGATTCAGGGGGCGTTGGCAATCAGCCCCAGCATTTT. Its protein product is CASSPDSGGVGNQPQHF. Using reference TRBV28 and TRBJ1-5 for the parts outside the CDR3, the full variable domain is DVKVTQSSRYLVKRTGEKVFLECVQDMDHENMFWYRQDPGLGLRLIYFSYDVKMKEKGDIPEGYSVSREKKERFSLILESASTNQTSMYLCASSPDSGGVGNQPQHFGDGTRLSIL.

This sequence joins TRBV12-3 or TRBV12-4 and TRBJ1-2; D may be TRBD1 (5 bases). CDR3 length equals 13 residues. With 8 bases removed from V and 7 bases from J, the gap between germline ends came to 17 bases. CDR3 amino acids: CASFPRETFGYTF. The CDR3 bases are TGTGCCAGCTTCCCCAGGGAGACCTTTGGCTACACCTTC.

This clonotype was counted a few times. The chain links TRBV7-9 to TRBJ2-7, with 10 bases matching TRBD2. V lost 0 bases and J lost 6; bases outside the gene matches: 5. The CDR3 is 15 amino acids. Germline CDR1 is SEHNR and CDR2 is FQNEAQ (reference sequence). This CDR3 is CASSLAAGLAAEQYF. The CDR3 coding sequence is TGTGCCAGCAGCTTAGCGGCTGGACTAGCGGCCGAGCAGTACTTC. The full variable domain, completed using reference TRBV7-9 and TRBJ2-7, is DTGVSQNPRHKITKRGQNVTFRCDPISEHNRLYWYRQTLGQGPEFLTYFQNEAQLEKSRLLSDRFSAERPKGSFSTLEIQRTEQGDSAMYLCASSLAAGLAAEQYFGPGTRLTVT.

This sequence joins TRBV28 and TRBJ2-2, with 14 bases lining up with TRBD2. Trimming removed 5 bases from V and 4 bases from J; junction bases left unmatched: 12. The CDR3 contains 19 residues. Germline V gene sequence: CDR1 MDHEN, CDR2 SYDVKM. CDR3 loop: CASSPPGTSGSMVTGELFF. The CDR3, as DNA: TGTGCCAGCAGTCCTCCCGGGACTAGCGGGAGTATGGTCACCGGGGAGCTGTTTTTT.

This clonotype was counted a few times. The chain's CDR3 is CASRPRDRGRGYTF. The CDR3 DNA sequence: TGTGCCAGCAGACCCCGGGACAGGGGGCGAGGCTACACCTTC. The V and J genes are TRBV6-5 and TRBJ1-2; TRBD1 agrees at 12 bases. Germline values: CDR1 MNHEY, CDR2 SVGAGI. V shed 6 bases and J 8 bases; nucleotides not matched to a gene: 7. This CDR3 spans 14 amino acids.

With regard to this clonotype: A junction boundary mismatches the germline segment, possibly from a read error. V and J are TRBV11-2 and TRBJ2-3; perhaps TRBD2 as D (6 bases). The germline V gene has CDR1 SGHAT and CDR2 FQNNGV. This CDR3 is 16 amino acids long. CDR3 loop: CASSRDQRASIDTQYF. CDR3 DNA sequence: TGTGCCAGCAGTCGAGACCAGCGGGCCAGCATAGATACGCAGTATTTT.

As concerns this clonotype: A much larger clonotype is one base distant, so this may be a read error. The gene calls are TRBV5-1 and TRBJ2-4, with TRBD1 as a possible D gene (5 bases). The DNA end is a closer match to TRBJ2-7, so the J assignment may be wrong. The CDR3 is 14 residues long. Per the germline V gene, CDR1 is SGHRS and CDR2 is YFSETQ. The CDR3 nucleotides are TGCGCCAGCAGCCACCGACAGATACCCTACGAGCAGTACTTC. Protein product: CASSHRQIPYEQYF.

The chain recombines TRBV11-2 with TRBJ1-4; a possible D gene is TRBD1 (6 bases). This CDR3 is built from 15 residues. V shed 5 bases and J shed 5 bases, with 15 bases lying between them. The V gene's germline CDR1 is SGHAT and CDR2 FQNNGV. Written as DNA, the CDR3 is TGTGCCAGCAGCCTTCGGGGGGCGGAAAATGAAAAACTGTTTTTT. This translates into CASSLRGAENEKLFF.

The CDR3 DNA reads TGCGCCAGCAACCAGAGGGGAGTTGAACAAGAGACCCAGTACTTC. It yields the protein CASNQRGVEQETQYF. This sequence joins TRBV5-1 and TRBJ2-5; either TRBD1 or TRBD2 may supply D (5 bases each). CDR3 length: 15 amino acids. Looked up from germline, CDR1 is SGHRS and CDR2 is YFSETQ. The V gene lost 6 bases and the J gene lost 2 bases, with 17 bases spanning the gap.

This CDR3 reads CASSIEGAKSIQYF. The DNA for the CDR3 is TGTGCCAGTAGTATTGAGGGGGCGAAGAGCATTCAGTACTTC. The chain couples TRBV19 to TRBJ2-4; TRBD1 matches 7 bases. V lost 3 bases, J lost 9 bases, and 8 bases stayed unmatched. The germline CDR1 and CDR2 sequences are LNHDA and SQIVND (reference sequence). The CDR3 loop spans 14 amino acids.

V and J are TRBV20-1 and TRBJ2-5, with 7 bases that match TRBD2. The CDR3 runs 13 residues. Germline V CDR1 and CDR2: DFQATT, SNEGSKA (reference sequence). J was trimmed by 3 bases and V by 8 bases; bases with no gene match: 9. The CDR3 is CSTRSGLEETQYF. In nucleotides, the CDR3 is TGCAGTACCCGATCAGGACTAGAAGAGACCCAGTACTTC.

The J gene is TRBJ1-1, the V gene TRBV7-2, with D hard to call. Looked up from germline, CDR1 is SGHTA and CDR2 is FQGNSA. This CDR3 region has 15 residues. The V gene lost 6 bases and the J gene lost 1 base, with 15 bases spanning the gap. As DNA, the CDR3 is TGTGCCAGCAGTCGCAGAGGCGTAAAGAACACTGAAGCTTTCTTT. It codes for CASSRRGVKNTEAFF.

The CDR3 region has the DNA TGCGCCAGCAGCTTGGGTGCGGACAGGTCCTACTACGAGCAGTACTTC. Translated: CASSLGADRSYYEQYF. The rearrangement uses TRBV5-1 and TRBJ2-7, with 7 bases identical to TRBD1. CDR1 and CDR2 from the germline V gene are SGHRS and YFSETQ. The CDR3 covers 16 residues. V gave up 0 bases and J gave up 3 bases; unmatched junction bases: 9.

J is TRBJ1-2 and V is TRBV9; TRBD1 agrees at 10 bases. Unmatched junction bases numbered 2, after V lost 4 bases and J lost 5 bases. Germline V gene data show CDR1 as SGDLS and CDR2 as YYNGEE. This CDR3 is 13 amino acids long. CDR3 nucleotide sequence: TGTGCCAGCAGCCGACAGGGGGCATATGGCTACACCTTC. Encoded protein: CASSRQGAYGYTF.

This clonotype was picked up many times. J is TRBJ2-7 and V is TRBV9; 7 bases match TRBD2. V lost 0 bases and J lost 5; bases outside the gene matches: 8. From germline, CDR1 is SGDLS and CDR2 YYNGEE. The CDR3 spans 15 residues. DNA of the CDR3: TGTGCCAGCAGCGTAGATGACGGGAGGTCCAACGAGCAGTACTTC. The encoded protein is CASSVDDGRSNEQYF.

This clonotype was seen only a few times. The rearrangement uses TRBV28 and TRBJ2-5; 8 bases align to TRBD1. Near its end, the DNA agrees better with TRBJ2-7, so the J call may be wrong. The CDR3 length is 16 residues. Germline CDR1 MDHEN, CDR2 SYDVKM. The CDR3 here is CASRMPRDRLYYEQYF. CDR3 nucleotides: TGTGCCAGCAGGATGCCCCGGGACAGGCTATACTACGAGCAGTACTTC.

The rearrangement links TRBV7-9 to TRBJ1-6; D not certain. Deletions cut 4 bases from V and 7 bases from J, with 14 bases between. CDR1 is SEHNR and CDR2 is FQNEAQ in the germline V gene (reference sequence). The CDR3 sequence is 15 residues long. DNA for the CDR3: TGTGCCAGCAGCTGGGGTGTAGGGTGGAATTCACCCCTCCACTTT. Residues: CASSWGVGWNSPLHF.

The chain employs TRBV18 and TRBJ2-5, with 10 bases aligning to TRBD1. Judging by the DNA end, TRBJ2-7 fits better; the J call may be wrong. The CDR3 contains 15 residues. Germline V CDR1 and CDR2: KGHSH, LQKENI. The CDR3 spells CASSPGTGAYYEQYF. The CDR3, as DNA: TGTGCCAGCTCACCAGGGACAGGGGCCTACTACGAGCAGTACTTC.

A few counts support this clonotype. V gene TRBV7-3 combines with J gene TRBJ1-5; a weak D match, TRBD1 (6 bases). Germline V gives CDR1 SGHTA, CDR2 FQGTGA. The CDR3 contains 17 residues. V gave up 2 bases and J gave up 1 base, with 15 bases separating them. The CDR3 nucleotides read TGTGCCAGCAGCTTACCTTTTTTGAGGGGGAGCAATCAGCCCCAGCATTTT. It is translated as CASSLPFLRGSNQPQHF.

V and J are TRBV20-1 and TRBJ2-1; tentative D call: TRBD2 (6 bases). Germline CDR1 reads DFQATT; CDR2 reads SNEGSKA (reference sequence). The V end was cut by 5 bases, the J end by 13 bases, with 21 bases between. The CDR3 sequence is 13 residues long. The CDR3 loop is CSAERARRETQFF. In DNA form, the CDR3 reads TGCAGTGCTGAGAGAGCTAGGAGGGAGACCCAGTTCTTC.